A single TCR beta chain is shown here with its context. Its antigen is unidentified. Following extraction, RNA underwent reverse transcription to cDNA, which served as the sequencing template. The repertoire was sequenced with immunoSEQ multiplex PCR; TCRdb's copy has only in-frame clones and lacks some. The profile shows 100,000 to 150,000 clones, around 48% of them singletons. CDR1 is SNHLY, CDR2 FYNNEI, per germline. The CDR3 runs to 13 residues. V was clipped by 3 bases and J by 6 bases, with 12 bases between them. Lesional scalp tissue (obtained by punch biopsy) and peripheral blood were collected from alopecia areata patients. The data are from a study of CD8+ T cells in alopecia areata. Findings of the study overall: It was lesional scalp, especially alopecia totalis/universalis, that showed higher clonality than normal scalp. Mice showed clearer TCR sharing than patients did, a gap that was possibly HLA-related.

The sequence derives from a human donor with alopecia areata. The chain recombines TRBV2 with TRBJ2-7; perhaps D is TRBD1 or TRBD2 (5 bases each). The sequenced sample consisted of NKG2D-low CD8+ T cells sorted from blood. The DNA of the CDR3 is TGTGCCAGCAGTGACGGGGCACTCCTCGAGCAGTACTTC. This encodes CASSDGALLEQYF.